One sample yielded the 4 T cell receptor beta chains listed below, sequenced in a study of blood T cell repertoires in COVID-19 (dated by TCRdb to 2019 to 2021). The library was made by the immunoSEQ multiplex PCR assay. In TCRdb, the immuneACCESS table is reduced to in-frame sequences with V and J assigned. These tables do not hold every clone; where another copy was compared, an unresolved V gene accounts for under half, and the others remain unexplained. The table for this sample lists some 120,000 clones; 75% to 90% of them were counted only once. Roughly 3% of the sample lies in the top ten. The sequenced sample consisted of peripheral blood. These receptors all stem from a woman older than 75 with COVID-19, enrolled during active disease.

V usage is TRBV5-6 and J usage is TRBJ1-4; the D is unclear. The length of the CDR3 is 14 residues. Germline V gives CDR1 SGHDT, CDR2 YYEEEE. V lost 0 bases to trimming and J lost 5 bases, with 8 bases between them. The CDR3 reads CASSLGQINEKLFF. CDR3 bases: TGTGCCAGCAGCTTGGGGCAGATAAATGAAAAACTGTTTTTT.

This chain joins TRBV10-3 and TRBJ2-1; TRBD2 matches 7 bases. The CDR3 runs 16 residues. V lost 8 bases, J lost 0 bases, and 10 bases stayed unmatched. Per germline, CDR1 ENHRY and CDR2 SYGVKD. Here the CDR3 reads CAIGQRLAGSYNEQFF. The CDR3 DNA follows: TGTGCCATCGGCCAGAGGTTAGCGGGCTCCTACAATGAGCAGTTCTTC.

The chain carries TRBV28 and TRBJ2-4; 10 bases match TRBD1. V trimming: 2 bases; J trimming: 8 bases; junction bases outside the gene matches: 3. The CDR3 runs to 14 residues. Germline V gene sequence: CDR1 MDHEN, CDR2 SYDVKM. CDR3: CASSLGTGVYIQYF. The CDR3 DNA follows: TGTGCCAGCAGTTTAGGGACAGGGGTGTACATTCAGTACTTC.

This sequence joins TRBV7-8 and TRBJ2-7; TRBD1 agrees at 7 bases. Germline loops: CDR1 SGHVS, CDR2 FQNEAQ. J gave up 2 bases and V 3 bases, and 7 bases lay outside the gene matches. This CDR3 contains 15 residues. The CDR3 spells CASSFRGQRAYEQYF. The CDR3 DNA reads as TGTGCCAGCAGCTTCCGGGGACAGAGAGCCTACGAGCAGTACTTC.